This section outlines one T cell receptor (beta chain) sequence together with its context. This record comes from a study of shared clonotypes between healthy human individuals. All donors were healthy HIV-negative adults lacking recent acute infections or vaccinations. It was into CD45RA+ naive and CD45RA-negative memory subsets that the CD4+ cells were split. Trimming took off 5 bases at V and 6 bases at J, with 14 bases between the two ends. Germline lookup yields CDR1 SGHTA and CDR2 FQGNSA. This CDR3 is built from 14 residues. Some clones are missing from TCRdb's copy, which holds only in-frame ones; the method was immunoSEQ multiplex PCR. The table shows approximately 980,000 clones, with approximately 76% occurring only once.

The TCR originated in a man younger than 35 in good health. Sequenced: memory CD4+ T cells sorted from blood. As to subset: CD45RA-negative fraction. This sequence joins TRBV7-2 and TRBJ2-1; D unresolved. This chain's CDR3 is CASSGGVVVNEQFF. The CDR3 DNA sequence: TGTGCCAGCAGCGGTGGGGTGGTGGTCAATGAGCAGTTCTTC.